The 18 T cell receptor beta chains below come from one sample, sequenced in a study of T cell responses to AZD1222 COVID-19 vaccine. The method was immunoSEQ multiplex PCR; TCRdb's version includes in-frame clones alone and lacks a portion of them. The sample lists 70,000 to 95,000 clones, approximately 89% seen once, with 2.8% in the top ten. The specimen comprised peripheral blood, sampled on day 0 of MenACWY control vaccination. The receptors come from an adult in good health.

Only one count was recorded for this clone. V and J are TRBV19 and TRBJ1-1; tentative D call: TRBD1 (5 bases). Germline values: CDR1 LNHDA, CDR2 SQIVND (reference sequence). V lost 3 bases and J 4 bases, leaving 12 bases between the germline ends. This CDR3 has 14 amino acids. The CDR3 DNA follows: TGTGCCAGTAGTATGAAGGCAGGGTCCACTGAAGCTTTCTTT. This sequence encodes CASSMKAGSTEAFF.

This chain joins TRBV2 and TRBJ1-5, with D possibly TRBD1 on 5 matching bases. The length of the CDR3 is 12 residues. The ends were cut back, 7 bases at V and 7 bases at J, with 11 bases in the middle. Germline CDR1 and CDR2: SNHLY and FYNNEI. The CDR3 DNA reads TGTGCCAGCACGGGGGAGTACCAGCCCCAGCATTTT. Encoded protein: CASTGEYQPQHF. Full variable domain (remainder filled in from reference TRBV2 and TRBJ1-5): EPEVTQTPSHQVTQMGQEVILRCVPISNHLYFYWYRQILGQKVEFLVSFYNNEISEKSEIFDDQFSVERPDGSNFTLKIRSTKLEDSAMYFCASTGEYQPQHFGDGTRLSIL.

The chain joins TRBV18 to TRBJ1-5; the match to TRBD1 covers 8 bases. The V and J ends lost 2 bases and 1 base, in that order; junction bases with no gene match: 4. The CDR3 has 16 residues. Germline V lookup: CDR1 KGHSH, CDR2 LQKENI. This CDR3 reads CASSPGQGLSNQPQHF. The CDR3 DNA follows: TGTGCCAGCTCACCAGGACAGGGATTGAGCAATCAGCCCCAGCATTTT.

The CDR3 DNA reads TGTGCCAGCAGCTTAGGTTTGGGAGCGGGGGCGGCGTCACCCCTCCACTTT. Translated, it gives CASSLGLGAGAASPLHF. This sequence joins TRBV13 and TRBJ1-6, with a weak D call TRBD1 (6 bases). Trimming left V 0 bases short and J 10 bases short, with 19 bases between. In germline, CDR1 is PRHDT, CDR2 FYEKMQ (reference sequence). There are 17 residues in the CDR3. Full variable domain (missing parts from reference TRBV13 and TRBJ1-6): AAGVIQSPRHLIKEKRETATLKCYPIPRHDTVYWYQQGPGQDPQFLISFYEKMQSDKGSIPDRFSAQQFSDYHSELNMSSLELGDSALYFCASSLGLGAGAASPLHFGNGTRLTVT.

This chain connects TRBV9 to TRBJ2-7, with a possible D match to TRBD2 (5 bases). CDR3 length: 13 residues. CDR1 and CDR2 from the germline V gene are SGDLS and YYNGEE. The V end was cut by 3 bases, the J end by 6 bases, with 13 bases between. The CDR3, as DNA: TGTGCCAGCAGCGCCCCGTCGGAGGTCGAGCAGTACTTC. It encodes CASSAPSEVEQYF.

This chain joins TRBV28 and TRBJ1-5; D gene unclear. The germline CDR1 and CDR2 sequences are MDHEN and SYDVKM. CDR3 length: 15 amino acids. Trimming shortened V by 3 bases and J by 3 bases, and 12 bases separated the two germline ends. The CDR3 region is CASSFTLRTNQPQHF. CDR3 bases: TGTGCCAGCAGTTTCACCCTGAGGACCAATCAGCCCCAGCATTTT. The whole variable domain, filled in from reference TRBV28 and TRBJ1-5, reads DVKVTQSSRYLVKRTGEKVFLECVQDMDHENMFWYRQDPGLGLRLIYFSYDVKMKEKGDIPEGYSVSREKKERFSLILESASTNQTSMYLCASSFTLRTNQPQHFGDGTRLSIL.

The chain is built from TRBV29-1 and TRBJ1-2; D is unresolved. Looked up from germline, CDR1 is SQVTM and CDR2 is ANQGSEA. This CDR3 is 11 amino acids long. Trimming pared 2 bases from V and 2 bases from J, leaving 3 bases between. CDR3 residues: CSVEPNYGYTF. CDR3 coding DNA: TGCAGCGTTGAACCCAACTATGGCTACACCTTC.

This chain links TRBV24-1 with TRBJ2-7, with 8 bases matching TRBD1. The germline CDR1 and CDR2 sequences are KGHDR and SFDVKD. V lost 4 bases to trimming and J lost 6 bases; unmatched junction nucleotides: 10. CDR3 length: 15 amino acids. The CDR3 reads CATSDSGTGLSEQYF. The CDR3 DNA follows: TGTGCCACCAGTGACTCCGGGACAGGACTCAGCGAGCAGTACTTC.

CDR3 loop: CASSLVGSTDTQYF. In nucleotides, the CDR3 is TGTGCCAGCAGCTTAGTGGGCAGCACAGATACGCAGTATTTT. This chain joins TRBV7-2 and TRBJ2-3; no reliable D call. V was cut by 1 base and J by 0 bases, with 5 bases left in between. The CDR3 covers 14 residues. Germline V gene sequence: CDR1 SGHTA, CDR2 FQGNSA.

In its sample, this clone was seen a few times. The J gene is TRBJ1-4, the V gene TRBV10-3; D unresolved. The ends were cut back, 4 bases at V and 4 bases at J, with 7 bases in the middle. CDR1 and CDR2 from the germline V gene are ENHRY and SYGVKD. This CDR3 is built from 13 residues. The CDR3 DNA is TGTGCCATCAGTGGTGACTTTAATGAAAAACTGTTTTTT. Translating gives CAISGDFNEKLFF.

The J gene is TRBJ1-1, the V gene TRBV28; D unclear. Germline V CDR1 and CDR2: MDHEN, SYDVKM. The CDR3 sequence is 11 residues long. V gave up 6 bases and J gave up 4 bases, with 6 bases separating them. This chain's CDR3 is CASRDGTEAFF. The CDR3 coding sequence is TGTGCCAGCAGGGACGGCACTGAAGCTTTCTTT.

V is TRBV7-2 and J is TRBJ2-5, with TRBD2 matching over 8 bases. This CDR3 has 15 residues. V trimming: 2 bases; J trimming: 4 bases; junction bases outside the gene matches: 6. Germline CDR1 reads SGHTA; CDR2 reads FQGNSA. In DNA form, the CDR3 reads TGTGCCAGCAGCTTATTCAGGACTAGCAGAGAGACCCAGTACTTC. The encoded protein is CASSLFRTSRETQYF.

The J gene is TRBJ1-2, the V gene TRBV7-9, with 9 nucleotides matching TRBD1. The CDR3 runs 15 residues. Germline V gene data show CDR1 as SEHNR and CDR2 as FQNEAQ (reference sequence). J lost 1 base, V lost 5 bases, and 5 bases had no gene match. The DNA for the CDR3 is TGTGCCAGCAGCCCCTGGACAGGGGATAACTATGGCTACACCTTC. Amino acids: CASSPWTGDNYGYTF.

This clone was found a few times. The V call is TRBV5-1, the J call TRBJ1-3; D gene ambiguous. V was shortened by 4 bases and J by 4 bases, with 15 bases between the two germline ends. The CDR3 is 15 residues long. From germline, CDR1 is SGHRS and CDR2 YFSETQ. This CDR3 reads CASSPDLLGGNTIYF. The CDR3 coding sequence is TGCGCCAGCAGCCCGGACCTCCTGGGAGGAAACACCATATATTTT.

The rearrangement uses TRBV30 and TRBJ1-2, with 7 bases lining up with TRBD1. This CDR3 has 15 amino acids. Trimming at V came to 0 bases and at J to 8 bases, leaving 12 bases not matched to a gene. In germline, CDR1 is GTSNPN, CDR2 SVGIG (reference sequence). The CDR3 nucleotides are TGTGCCTGGAGTGTAACGCCCAGGGGGGGGGAAGGCTACACCTTC. It translates to CAWSVTPRGGEGYTF.

This clone has only one observation. The rearrangement links TRBV4-3 to TRBJ2-3; 8 nucleotides line up with TRBD1. Germline V gene lookup returns CDR1 LGHNA and CDR2 YSLEER. The CDR3 spans 17 residues. The V gene end was trimmed by 0 bases and the J gene end by 2 bases; junction bases not matched to a gene: 7. In DNA form, the CDR3 reads TGCGCCAGCAGCCAAGATCCCACAGGGGGAAACACAGATACGCAGTATTTT. This translates into CASSQDPTGGNTDTQYF.

The chain combines TRBV6-2 or TRBV6-3 with TRBJ1-1; TRBD1 agrees at 8 bases. This CDR3 is 18 amino acids long. Germline CDR1 reads MNHEY; CDR2 reads SVGEGT. The V and J ends lost 2 bases and 5 bases, in that order; junction bases with no gene match: 16. CDR3: CASSYGLRQGLRDTEAFF. CDR3 in DNA: TGTGCCAGCAGTTACGGCCTGAGACAGGGGTTGAGGGATACTGAAGCTTTCTTT.

V and J are TRBV18 and TRBJ1-1, with D perhaps matching TRBD1 (5 bases). Trimming removed 0 bases at V and 7 bases at J, with 12 bases between. This CDR3 contains 14 residues. Germline CDR1 reads KGHSH; CDR2 reads LQKENI. CDR3 in amino acids: CASSPPGVKGEAFF. CDR3 DNA: TGTGCCAGCTCACCACCGGGGGTTAAGGGTGAAGCTTTCTTT.